This entry features one T cell receptor (beta chain) sequence. The repertoire was sequenced with immunoSEQ multiplex PCR; TCRdb's copy has only in-frame clones and lacks some. The top ten hold 1.6% of the sample, which has hundreds of thousands of clones, roughly 86% seen once. The data are from a study of blood T cell repertoires in COVID-19. Per the germline V gene, CDR1 is LGHDT and CDR2 is YNNKEL (reference sequence). The CDR3 is made up of 17 amino acids. Deletions cut 1 base from V and 3 bases from J, with 18 bases between. Sequencing was carried out using PBMCs or T cells enriched from blood (not recorded which). The TCR sequence derives from a woman in her 50s who had recovered from COVID-19. The genes are TRBV3-1 (or the pseudogene TRBV3-2) and TRBJ1-2, with D uncertain. The CDR3 DNA is TGTGCCAGCAGCCAAGTGGGCCGCCGGGGAGTGGACTATGGCTACACCTTC. The encoded protein is CASSQVGRRGVDYGYTF.